The subject of this entry is one T cell receptor beta chain. The clone's antigen remains unknown. The instrument given in TCRdb is NextSeq 550. The Human TCR Profiling Kit (MiLaboratory) was used to prepare UMI-labeled 5' RACE TRB cDNA libraries. cDNA synthesis used the entire amount of extracted RNA, and PCR amplification then used the entire amount of cDNA produced. Libraries were prepared in parallel with an identical number of PCR cycles. Regarding the original processing steps: With a requirement of at least two reads per UMI, MIGEC and MiXCR extracted about 52,000 +/- 9,100 unique UMI-labeled TRB cDNA molecules per library. An average of about 40,000 +/- 10,000 functional in-frame TRB CDR3 nucleotide clonotypes without stop codons was found per library. After downsampling to 5000 UMI-labeled TRB molecules per sample, diversity metrics such as normalized Shannon-Wiener and Chao1 were calculated in VDJtools. For the central five CDR3 residues, VDJtools calculated physicochemical properties weighted by clonotype size, namely interaction energy, strength, volume and Kidera factor 4. After TCRdb reprocessed the reads, each CDR3 protein sequence was kept as one row, without DNA. The V and J calls and clone size are TCRdb's, not the authors'. The sample table gives 150,000 or so distinct CDR3 sequences. The top ten hold approximately 0.46% of the sample.

The data originate from a study of CXCR3-negative and CXCR3-positive naive CD8 T cells (dated by TCRdb to between 2017 and 2020). Background on the whole study: In total, around 150 million TRB reads were obtained, or roughly 1.5 +/- 0.3 million reads per library. TRBV-TRBJ cluster analysis included naive subsets from about 5 donors and memory cells from 3 donors. Diversity and physicochemical repertoire analyses covered some ten donors pooled from two independent experiments. Overall study outcomes, separate from this receptor: TRB CDR3s from CXCR3-positive naive cells showed higher hydrophobicity (lower Kidera factor 4), lower energy, and higher strength and volume indices than CXCR3-negative naive cells. Naive CXCR3-negative and CXCR3-positive cells from the same donor showed similar TRBV-TRBJ usage, whereas memory cells showed distinct patterns. Surface CD5, linked to self-reactivity in mice, was comparable between naive subsets; TCR interaction strength was therefore also inferred from TRB CDR3 physicochemical properties. CXCR3 expression partially decreased after cryopreservation, so most assays used freshly isolated PBMCs. Repertoire diversity was comparably high in both naive subsets but much lower in memory CD8+ T cells.

From cysteine to phenylalanine, the CDR3 is 18 amino acids long. This entry has no DNA. The CDR1 and CDR2 encoded by the germline V gene (reference sequence) are DFQATT and SNEGSKA. For each CD8+ T cell subset, flow sorting was done in triplicate, and some 300,000 cells per subset went directly into RLT lysis buffer. To keep memory contaminants out, a stringent definition of naive CD8+ T cells was applied: CD45RO-CCR7+CD27+CD95-. Peripheral blood mononuclear cells were isolated from buffy coats using standard density gradient centrifugation. Naive CXCR3-negative and CXCR3-positive CD8+ T cells were flow-sorted on a FACSAria III. Total RNA was extracted from sorted cells using an RNeasy Mini Kit.

Source material: naive CXCR3+ CD8+ T cells from blood. This specimen's cell subset or site label, interpreted: CD45RO-CCR7+CD27+CD95- naive CD8+ T cells expressing CXCR3 (TNR3+). This chain joins TRBV20-1 to TRBJ2-4; the TRBD2 assignment by TCRdb is unverifiable without DNA. The clonotype comes from a human donor in good health. Some clones in this sample may be carry-over from other donors' samples. The CDR3 corresponds to CSAPVVTSGDLAKNIQYF.